The clone carrying this T cell receptor (beta chain) was recorded a few times. The sample originates from a study of blood T cell repertoires in COVID-19. Across about two dozen US areas, participants ranged in age from roughly 18 to 95 years. Which cohort a participant joined came from the clinical history participants gave. Assay used: immunoSEQ multiplex PCR; TCRdb lists only in-frame clones, some missing. The sample yields some 190,000 clones, 76% seen once. The germline V gene encodes CDR1 LNHDA and CDR2 SQIVND (reference sequence). CDR3 length: 17 residues. V shed 7 bases, J shed 4 bases, and the junction held 18 bases outside the gene matches.

The chain employs TRBV19 and TRBJ1-2, with 7 bases aligning to TRBD1. The sequencing sample was made of PBMCs or T cells enriched from blood (not recorded which). This receptor was identified in a woman aged 50 to 60 with acute COVID-19. CDR3 in amino acids: CASTRITGENFIYGYTF. CDR3 bases: TGTGCCAGTACCCGGATTACAGGGGAAAACTTCATCTATGGCTACACCTTC. Using reference TRBV19 and TRBJ1-2 for the parts outside the CDR3, the full variable domain is DGGITQSPKYLFRKEGQNVTLSCEQNLNHDAMYWYRQDPGQGLRLIYYSQIVNDFQKGDIAEGYSVSREKKESFPLTVTSAQKNPTAFYLCASTRITGENFIYGYTFGSGTRLTVV.